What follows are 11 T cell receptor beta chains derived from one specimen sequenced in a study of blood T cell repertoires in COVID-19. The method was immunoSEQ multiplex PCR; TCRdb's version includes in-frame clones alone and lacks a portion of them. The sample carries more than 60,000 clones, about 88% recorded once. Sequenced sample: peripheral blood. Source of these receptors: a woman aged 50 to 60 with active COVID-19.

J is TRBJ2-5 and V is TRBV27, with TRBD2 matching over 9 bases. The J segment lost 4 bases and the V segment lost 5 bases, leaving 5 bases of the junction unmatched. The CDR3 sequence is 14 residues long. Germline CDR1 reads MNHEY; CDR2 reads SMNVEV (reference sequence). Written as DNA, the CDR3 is TGTGCCAGCAGTAATAGCGGGAGATCAGAGACCCAGTACTTC. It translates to CASSNSGRSETQYF.

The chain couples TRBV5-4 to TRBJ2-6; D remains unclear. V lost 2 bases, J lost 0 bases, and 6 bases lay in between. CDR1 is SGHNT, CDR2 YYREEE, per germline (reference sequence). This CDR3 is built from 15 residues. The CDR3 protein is CASSFPLSGANVLTF. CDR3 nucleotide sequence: TGTGCCAGCAGCTTTCCCCTCTCTGGGGCCAACGTCCTGACTTTC. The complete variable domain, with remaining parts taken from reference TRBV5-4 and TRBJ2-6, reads ETGVTQSPTHLIKTRGQQVTLRCSSQSGHNTVSWYQQALGQGPQFIFQYYREEENGRGNFPPRFSGLQFPNYSSELNVNALELDDSALYLCASSFPLSGANVLTFGAGSRLTVL.

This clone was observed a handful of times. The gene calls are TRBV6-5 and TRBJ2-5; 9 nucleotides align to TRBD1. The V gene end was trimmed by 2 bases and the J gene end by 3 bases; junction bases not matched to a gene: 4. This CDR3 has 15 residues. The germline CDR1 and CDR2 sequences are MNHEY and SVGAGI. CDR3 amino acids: CASSYTGQGEETQYF. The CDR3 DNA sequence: TGTGCCAGCAGTTACACGGGACAGGGAGAAGAGACCCAGTACTTC.

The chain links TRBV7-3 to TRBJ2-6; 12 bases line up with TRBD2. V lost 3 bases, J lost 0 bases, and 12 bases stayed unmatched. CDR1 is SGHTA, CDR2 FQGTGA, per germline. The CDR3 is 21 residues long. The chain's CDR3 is CASSFITSGRTRSSGANVLTF. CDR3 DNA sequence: TGTGCCAGCAGCTTTATAACTAGCGGGAGGACCCGGAGCTCTGGGGCCAACGTCCTGACTTTC.

CDR3 residues: CASSLDSRTIIAYEQYF. The CDR3 DNA follows: TGTGCCAGCAGCTTAGACTCAAGGACAATAATCGCCTACGAGCAGTACTTC. V is TRBV7-2 and J is TRBJ2-7, with D possibly matching TRBD1 (5 bases). CDR3 length: 17 amino acids. The germline V and J ends were trimmed by 1 base and 2 bases, with 18 bases remaining between them. Germline CDR1 reads SGHTA; CDR2 reads FQGNSA.

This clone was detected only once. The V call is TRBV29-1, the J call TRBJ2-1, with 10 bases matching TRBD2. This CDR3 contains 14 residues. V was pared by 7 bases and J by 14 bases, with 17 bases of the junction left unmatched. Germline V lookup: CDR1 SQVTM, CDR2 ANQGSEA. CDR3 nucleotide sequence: TGCAGCGGCAGTACAGGGGACAGAAGCGGGGGGGAGTTCTTC. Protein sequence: CSGSTGDRSGGEFF.

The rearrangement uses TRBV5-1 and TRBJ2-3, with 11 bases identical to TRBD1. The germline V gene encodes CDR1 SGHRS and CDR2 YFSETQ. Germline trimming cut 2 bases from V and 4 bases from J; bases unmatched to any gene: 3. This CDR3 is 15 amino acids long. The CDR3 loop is CASSFGQGAADTQYF. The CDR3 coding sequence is TGCGCCAGCAGCTTCGGACAGGGGGCGGCAGATACGCAGTATTTT.

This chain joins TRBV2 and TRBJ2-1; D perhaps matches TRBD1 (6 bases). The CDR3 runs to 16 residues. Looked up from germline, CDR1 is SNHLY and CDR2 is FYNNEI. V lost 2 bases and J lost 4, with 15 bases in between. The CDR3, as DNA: TGTGCCAGCAGTGAAAACCAGGGGCTGGGGTACAATGAGCAGTTCTTC. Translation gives CASSENQGLGYNEQFF.

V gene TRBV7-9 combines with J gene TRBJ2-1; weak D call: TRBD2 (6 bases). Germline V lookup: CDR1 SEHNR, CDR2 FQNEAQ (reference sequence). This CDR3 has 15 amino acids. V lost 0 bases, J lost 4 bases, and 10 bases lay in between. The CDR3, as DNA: TGTGCCAGCAGCTTAGCTAGCGGCCAATACAATGAGCAGTTCTTC. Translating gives CASSLASGQYNEQFF.

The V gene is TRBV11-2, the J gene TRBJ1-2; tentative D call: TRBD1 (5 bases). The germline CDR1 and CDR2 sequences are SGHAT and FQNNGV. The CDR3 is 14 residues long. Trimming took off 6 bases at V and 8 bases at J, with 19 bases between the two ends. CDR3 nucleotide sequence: TGTGCCAGCAGTCGCCAGGGAAGGACCGACGGCTACACCTTC. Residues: CASSRQGRTDGYTF.

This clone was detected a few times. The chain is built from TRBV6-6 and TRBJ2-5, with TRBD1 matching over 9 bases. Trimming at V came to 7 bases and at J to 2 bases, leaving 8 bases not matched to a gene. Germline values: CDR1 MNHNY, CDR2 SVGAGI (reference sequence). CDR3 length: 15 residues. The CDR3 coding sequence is TGTGCCAGCAACAACAGGGGGCGCGAGCAAGAGACCCAGTACTTC. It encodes CASNNRGREQETQYF.